The clone carrying this T cell receptor beta chain showed up just a few times. The record originates from a study of CD8+CD57+ T cells in acquired aplastic anemia. Trimming removed 1 base from V and 8 bases from J, with 9 bases in between. This CDR3 region has 13 residues. The germline CDR1 and CDR2 sequences are LGHDT and YNNKEL (reference sequence). Profiling that covered TCR beta VDJ and CDR3 relied on genomic DNA as its template. TCRdb re-analysed the reads in MiXCR, keeping a single row per CDR3 protein. The table has fewer than 200,000 distinct CDR3 sequences, approximately 40% seen once; the top ten hold 1.1%.

The sample comprised sorted CD4+, CD8+, or CD8+CD57+ T cells (not recorded which) from PBMCs. The receptor comes from a human donor in good health. The chain combines TRBV3-1 with TRBJ2-1; no definite D call. This CDR3 reads CASSQGILDEQFF. In nucleotides, the CDR3 is TGTGCCAGCAGCCAAGGCATTTTAGATGAGCAGTTCTTC.